This TCR beta chain is drawn from a study of T-cell memory formation after mild COVID-19. MiXCR was run by TCRdb on the 5' RACE reads, yielding one entry per CDR3 protein. The table shows hundreds of thousands of distinct CDR3 sequences, with approximately 20% occurring only once. Comments on this clonotype: Its antigen is as yet unknown.

Germline lookup yields CDR1 DFQATT and CDR2 SNEGSKA (reference sequence). V was trimmed by 5 bases and J by 8 bases, leaving 15 bases between them. The CDR3 contains 13 residues. Overall study results and limits: Contracting clones, day 15 to 85, had balanced CD4/CD8, and later expanders favored CD4+.

The chain combines TRBV20-1 with TRBJ1-4; D is ambiguous. Sequenced input: PBMCs or a T cell subset sorted from them (not recorded which). This receptor was obtained from an adult woman who had mild COVID-19 (a few samples of this study predate the infection). Cell type and time point are not known. The CDR3 sequence: CSAHTEPGEKLFF. The DNA of the CDR3 is TGCAGTGCTCACACCGAGCCTGGGGAAAAACTGTTTTTT.